Shown below are 19 T cell receptor beta chains from a single sample sequenced in a study of T cell repertoires in cytomegalovirus infection. What these receptors recognize is not known. MiXCR was run by TCRdb on the reads, yielding one entry per CDR3 protein. The table has roughly 920,000 distinct CDR3 sequences, roughly 30% seen once; the top ten hold about 14%. The starting material was cultured CD8+ T cells from PBMCs, obtained from culture after CMV antigen stimulation. The receptors derive from a human donor in good health (CMV status not recorded). Some clones in this sample may be carry-over from other donors' samples.

In this sample, this clonotype turned up a few times. In nucleotides, the CDR3 is TGTGCCAGCAGTTTAAACAGGGAAAACATTCAGTACTTC. Translated, it gives CASSLNRENIQYF. This chain links TRBV12-3 or TRBV12-4 with TRBJ2-4; D perhaps matches TRBD1 (6 bases). The CDR3 loop spans 13 amino acids. V lost 2 bases, J lost 5 bases, and 7 bases lay in between.

This clonotype was found a few times. Here the CDR3 reads CASSTPTGGDFEQYF. CDR3 nucleotide sequence: TGCGCCAGCAGCACCCCGACAGGGGGCGATTTCGAGCAGTACTTC. The J gene is TRBJ2-7, the V gene TRBV5-1; 10 positions agree with TRBD1. J lost 6 bases, V lost 4 bases, and 10 bases had no gene match. The CDR3 runs 15 residues. Germline lookup yields CDR1 SGHRS and CDR2 YFSETQ. Filled out from reference TRBV5-1 and TRBJ2-7, the complete variable domain reads KAGVTQTPRYLIKTRGQQVTLSCSPISGHRSVSWYQQTPGQGLQFLFEYFSETQRNKGNFPGRFSGRQFSNSRSEMNVSTLELGDSALYLCASSTPTGGDFEQYFGPGTRLTVT.

This clonotype occurred many times. The rearrangement links TRBV6-1 to TRBJ2-7, with TRBD1 as a possible D gene (6 bases). Germline assignment: CDR1 MNHNS and CDR2 SASEGT. Trimming cost V 4 bases and J 2 bases, with 12 bases left between them. The CDR3 runs to 14 residues. In nucleotides, the CDR3 is TGTGCCAGCAGTGTCAGGGGTGGAACCTACGAGCAGTACGTC. This sequence encodes CASSVRGGTYEQYV.

This chain connects TRBV19 to TRBJ1-1, with a tentative D call TRBD1 (5 bases). The CDR3 contains 15 residues. V gave up 8 bases and J gave up 6 bases, with 22 bases separating them. Germline CDR1 and CDR2: LNHDA and SQIVND (reference sequence). For the CDR3, the DNA is TGTGCCAGTTCCTTTATTGCCGGGGCGAGGGCTGAAGCTTTCTTT. Its protein is CASSFIAGARAEAFF.

Only a few counts were recorded for this clonotype. The chain joins TRBV19 to TRBJ2-7; D is possibly TRBD1 or TRBD2 (5 bases each). Germline lookup yields CDR1 LNHDA and CDR2 SQIVND (reference sequence). Trimming stripped 4 bases from V and 3 bases from J, with 16 bases between. The CDR3 spans 15 residues. The CDR3 region is CASSNTGTGYYEQYF. In DNA, the CDR3 is TGTGCCAGTAGTAACACCGGGACCGGATACTACGAGCAGTACTTC.

The chain joins TRBV7-9 to TRBJ1-1; perhaps TRBD1 as D (6 bases). The CDR3 runs to 16 residues. The V end lost 4 bases, the J end lost 4 bases, and 19 bases lay between the germline ends. Germline V gene data show CDR1 as SEHNR and CDR2 as FQNEAQ (reference sequence). The CDR3 spells CASSYWWGGRGTEAFF. The CDR3, as DNA: TGTGCCAGCAGCTACTGGTGGGGGGGGCGAGGCACTGAAGCTTTCTTT.

This sequence joins TRBV7-6 and TRBJ2-2; 9 positions agree with TRBD1. CDR1 SGHVS and CDR2 FNYEAQ come from the germline V gene. The V segment lost 3 bases and the J segment 6 bases; nucleotides outside the gene matches: 2. This CDR3 region has 14 residues. This CDR3 reads CASSFTGGPGELFF. Written as DNA, the CDR3 is TGTGCCAGCAGCTTCACAGGGGGCCCCGGGGAGCTGTTTTTT. Full variable domain (missing parts from reference TRBV7-6 and TRBJ2-2): GAGVSQSPRYKVTKRGQDVALRCDPISGHVSLYWYRQALGQGPEFLTYFNYEAQQDKSGLPNDRFSAERPEGSISTLTIQRTEQRDSAMYRCASSFTGGPGELFFGEGSRLTVL.

The gene calls are TRBV5-4 and TRBJ1-6; D perhaps matches TRBD1 (6 bases). V lost 7 bases and J 5 bases, leaving 13 bases between the germline ends. This CDR3 is 14 amino acids long. Germline V CDR1 and CDR2: SGHNT, YYREEE (reference sequence). The CDR3 spells CASRIWGHNSPLHF. The CDR3 nucleotides read TGTGCCAGCCGCATTTGGGGGCATAATTCACCCCTCCACTTT.

Here the CDR3 reads CASGEFGLNSPLHF. The CDR3 DNA reads TGTGCCAGTGGAGAATTCGGGCTTAATTCACCCCTCCACTTT. This sequence joins TRBV19 and TRBJ1-6; D unresolved. The length of the CDR3 is 14 residues. V lost 8 bases to trimming and J lost 6 bases, with 14 bases between them. The germline V gene encodes CDR1 LNHDA and CDR2 SQIVND (reference sequence).

This sequence joins TRBV24-1 and TRBJ2-1; a weak D match, TRBD1 (6 bases). This CDR3 contains 17 residues. CDR1 is KGHDR, CDR2 SFDVKD, per germline. The V end was cut by 4 bases, the J end by 4 bases, with 19 bases between. The CDR3 DNA reads TGTGCCACCAGTGAGTCCGACAGGCTTCGCCTATACAATGAGCAGTTCTTC. This encodes CATSESDRLRLYNEQFF.

This clonotype was seen a few times. A junction boundary mismatches the germline segment, possibly from a read error. This rearrangement joins TRBV7-7 to TRBJ2-1, with D perhaps matching TRBD1 (5 bases). This CDR3 spans 14 amino acids. CDR1 is SSHAT and CDR2 is FNYEAQ in the germline V gene (reference sequence). CDR3: CASSPTDTYNEQFF. The CDR3 bases are TGTGCTAGCAGCCCTACGGACACTTACAATGAGCAGTTCTTC.

On this clonotype itself: A clone one base away is much larger, so this may be a read error. The CDR3 here is CVSSNTPWTGWTGELFF. CDR3 sequence (DNA): TGTGTCAGCAGTAACACCCCTTGGACAGGTTGGACCGGGGAGCTGTTTTTT. This chain joins TRBV12-3 or TRBV12-4 and TRBJ2-2, with 7 positions matching TRBD1. The CDR3 covers 17 residues.

This clonotype was counted only a few times. The chain combines TRBV20-1 with TRBJ2-5, with 11 bases aligning to TRBD2. V shed 3 bases, J shed 4 bases, and the junction held 1 base outside the gene matches. The CDR3 consists of 13 residues. The germline CDR1 and CDR2 sequences are DFQATT and SNEGSKA (reference sequence). This chain's CDR3 is CSARGTSGETQYF. The CDR3 nucleotides read TGCAGTGCTAGGGGGACTAGCGGAGAGACCCAGTACTTC.

In its sample, this clonotype was seen many times. This chain uses TRBV7-8 with TRBJ1-2; possibly TRBD1 for D (5 bases). The germline CDR1 and CDR2 sequences are SGHVS and FQNEAQ. The V and J ends lost 5 bases and 4 bases respectively, with 14 bases between them. The CDR3 sequence is 14 residues long. The CDR3, as DNA: TGTGCCAGCAGCCCCGGGGGGGTAGGCTATGGCTACACCTTC. Residues: CASSPGGVGYGYTF.

This clonotype was seen at least ten times. This chain uses TRBV7-9 with TRBJ1-2, with D perhaps TRBD1 (5 bases). CDR3 length equals 15 residues. The V and J ends lost 5 bases and 0 bases respectively, with 13 bases between them. The germline gives CDR1 SEHNR, CDR2 FQNEAQ (reference sequence). The CDR3 spells CASSAGSTPNYGYTF. The DNA of the CDR3 is TGTGCCAGCAGCGCAGGGAGTACCCCTAACTATGGCTACACCTTC. Full variable domain (rest looked up from reference TRBV7-9 and TRBJ1-2): DTGVSQNPRHKITKRGQNVTFRCDPISEHNRLYWYRQTLGQGPEFLTYFQNEAQLEKSRLLSDRFSAERPKGSFSTLEIQRTEQGDSAMYLCASSAGSTPNYGYTFGSGTRLTVV.

On this clonotype: Since a much larger clone is just one base distant, this may be a read error. The chain couples TRBV27 to TRBJ2-1; the D gene is possibly TRBD1 (6 bases). The V gene's germline CDR1 is MNHEY and CDR2 SMNVEV (reference sequence). Trimming stripped 4 bases from V and 6 bases from J, with 13 bases between. This CDR3 spans 14 amino acids. CDR3 in amino acids: CASSSGTRSNEQFF. For the CDR3, the DNA is TGTGCCAGCAGTTCCGGGACAAGGTCCAATGAGCAGTTCTTC.

This sequence joins TRBV5-5 and TRBJ2-7, with TRBD1 as a possible D gene (6 bases). The CDR3 runs 13 residues. CDR1 is SGHKS, CDR2 YYEKEE, per germline (reference sequence). V was shortened by 5 bases and J by 0 bases, with 9 bases between the two germline ends. The CDR3 here is CASRWDTSYEQYV. The CDR3 coding sequence is TGTGCCAGCAGATGGGACACCTCCTACGAGCAGTACGTC.

This clonotype was seen repeatedly, ten times or more. The rearrangement uses TRBV7-2 and TRBJ1-4; the D is unclear. Trimming pared 2 bases from V and 6 bases from J, leaving 10 bases between. Germline V gene lookup returns CDR1 SGHTA and CDR2 FQGNSA. The CDR3 totals 14 residues. The CDR3 region has the DNA TGTGCCAGCAGCTTATGGGGATCTCATGAAAAACTGTTTTTT. Translation: CASSLWGSHEKLFF.

This chain joins TRBV4-1 and TRBJ1-2; weak D call: TRBD1 (6 bases). Germline V gene lookup returns CDR1 MGHRA and CDR2 YSYEKL. The V end lost 0 bases, the J end lost 4 bases, and 12 bases lay between the germline ends. The CDR3 has 15 residues. Written as DNA, the CDR3 is TGCGCCAGCAGCCAAGAAGGGGGAGACGGCTATGGCTACACCTTC. This translates into CASSQEGGDGYGYTF.